The source of this TCR beta chain is a study of naive and memory T cell subsets. The study, taken as a whole, reports: From naive to CM, EM and EMRA, diversity decreased and Gini increased. Over 95% of naive TCR sequences appeared only once after error correction, unlike memory subsets.

Sequential positive selection took CD4 T cells first, then CD8 T cells. Two oligonucleotides, mixed equimolar, formed the beta constant-region primer covering TRBC1 and TRBC2. Ligated cDNA was amplified by four rounds of PCR with nested alpha and beta constant-region primers and SP2. MiXCR, applied by TCRdb to the UMI-ligation and nested PCR reads, yields one record per CDR3 protein. The sample records under 100,000 distinct CDR3 sequences, 6% to 7.5% being singletons. Ten or more counts support this clonotype. Its antigen is still unknown. This CDR3 is built from 14 residues. V was cut by 2 bases and J by 9 bases, with 16 bases left in between. Germline V gene sequence: CDR1 MDHEN, CDR2 SYDVKM.

The chain recombines TRBV28 with TRBJ2-5; possible D gene TRBD2, 5 bases. The receptor was isolated from a human donor in good health. The sequenced sample consisted of central memory CD4+ T cells from blood. The CDR3 DNA is TGTGCCAGCAGTTTACCCAGCGGTTCAAGGGCCCAGTACTTC. Its translation is CASSLPSGSRAQYF.